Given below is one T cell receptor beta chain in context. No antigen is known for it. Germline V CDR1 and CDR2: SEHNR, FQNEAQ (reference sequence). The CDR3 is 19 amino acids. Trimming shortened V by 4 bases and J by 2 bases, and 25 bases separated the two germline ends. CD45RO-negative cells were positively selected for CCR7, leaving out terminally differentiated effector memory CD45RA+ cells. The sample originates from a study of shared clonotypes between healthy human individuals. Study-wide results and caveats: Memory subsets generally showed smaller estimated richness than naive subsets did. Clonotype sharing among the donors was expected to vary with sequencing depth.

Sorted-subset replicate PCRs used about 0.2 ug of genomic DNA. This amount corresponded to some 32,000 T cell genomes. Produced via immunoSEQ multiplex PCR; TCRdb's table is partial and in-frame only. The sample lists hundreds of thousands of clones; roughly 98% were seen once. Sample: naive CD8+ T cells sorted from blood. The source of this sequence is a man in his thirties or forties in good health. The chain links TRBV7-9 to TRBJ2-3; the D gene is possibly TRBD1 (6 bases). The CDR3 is CASSSLSLKQGTNTDTQYF. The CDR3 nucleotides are TGTGCCAGCAGCTCTCTTTCCCTCAAACAGGGAACCAACACAGATACGCAGTATTTT.